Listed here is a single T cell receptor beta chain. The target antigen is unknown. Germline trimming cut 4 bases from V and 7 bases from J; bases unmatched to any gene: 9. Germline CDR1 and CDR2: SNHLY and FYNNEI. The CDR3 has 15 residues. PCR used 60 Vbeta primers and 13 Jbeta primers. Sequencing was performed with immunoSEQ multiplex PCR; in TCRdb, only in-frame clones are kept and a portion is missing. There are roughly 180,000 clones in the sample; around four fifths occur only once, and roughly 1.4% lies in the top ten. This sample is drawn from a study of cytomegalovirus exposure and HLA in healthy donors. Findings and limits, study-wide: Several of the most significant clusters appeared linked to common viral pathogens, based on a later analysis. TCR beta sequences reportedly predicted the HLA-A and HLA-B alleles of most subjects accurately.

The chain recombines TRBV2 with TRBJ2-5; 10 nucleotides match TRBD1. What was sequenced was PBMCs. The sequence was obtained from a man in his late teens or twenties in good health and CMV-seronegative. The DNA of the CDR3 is TGTGCCAGCAGTGCGGACAGGGGGGTCCATGGGACCCAGTACTTC. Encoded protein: CASSADRGVHGTQYF.